This TCR beta chain was sequenced in a study of blood T cell repertoires in COVID-19. This table comes from immunoSEQ multiplex PCR, and its TCRdb copy is limited to in-frame clones, with some not included. The sample yields approximately 210,000 clones, about 90% seen once. Germline V gene lookup returns CDR1 LNHDA and CDR2 SQIVND (reference sequence). The CDR3 is 15 amino acids. V shed 6 bases and J 3 bases; nucleotides not matched to a gene: 7. Sequencing input: peripheral blood. The origin of this receptor is a man aged 30-40 years with acute or convalescent COVID-19. The V and J genes are TRBV19 and TRBJ2-1; 8 nucleotides match TRBD1. DNA of the CDR3: TGTGCCAGTAGAAGCCTTGGACAGGGCTACAATGAGCAGTTCTTC. Its translation: CASRSLGQGYNEQFF.